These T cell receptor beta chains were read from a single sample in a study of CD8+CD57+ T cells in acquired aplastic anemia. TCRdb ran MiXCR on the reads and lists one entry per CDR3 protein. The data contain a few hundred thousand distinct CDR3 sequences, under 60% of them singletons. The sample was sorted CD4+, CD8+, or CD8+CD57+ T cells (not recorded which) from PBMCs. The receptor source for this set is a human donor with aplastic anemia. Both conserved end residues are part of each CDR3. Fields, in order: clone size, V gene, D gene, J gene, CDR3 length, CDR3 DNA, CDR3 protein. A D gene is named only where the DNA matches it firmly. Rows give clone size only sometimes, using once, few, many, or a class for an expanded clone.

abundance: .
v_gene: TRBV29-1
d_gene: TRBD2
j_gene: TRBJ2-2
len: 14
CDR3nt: TGCAGCGTTGCCAGCGGGGGGAATACCGGGGAGCTGTTTTTT
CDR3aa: CSVASGGNTGELFF

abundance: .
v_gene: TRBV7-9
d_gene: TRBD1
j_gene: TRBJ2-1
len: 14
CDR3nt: TGTGCCAGACCAAGGGGGCGCGACAGGGGTGAGCAGTTCTTC
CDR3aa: CARPRGRDRGEQFF

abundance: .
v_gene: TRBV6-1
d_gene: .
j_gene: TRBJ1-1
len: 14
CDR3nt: TGTGCCAGCAGTGAAGGTACGGAAAACACTGAAGCTTTCTTT
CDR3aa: CASSEGTENTEAFF

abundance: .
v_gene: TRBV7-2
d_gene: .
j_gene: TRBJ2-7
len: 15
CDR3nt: TGTGCCAGCAGCTTTGGCCTTGGAGGTTTCTACGAGCAGTACTTC
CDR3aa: CASSFGLGGFYEQYF

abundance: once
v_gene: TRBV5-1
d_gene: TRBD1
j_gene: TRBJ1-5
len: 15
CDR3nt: TGCGCCAGCAGCCCTCAACGGGACAGAAAAGAGACCCAGCATTTT
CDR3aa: CASSPQRDRKETQHF

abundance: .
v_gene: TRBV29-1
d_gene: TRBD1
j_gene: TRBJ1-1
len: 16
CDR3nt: TGCAGCGTTGATACGGGACAGGGTCGTGGACTACCTGAAGCTTTCTTT
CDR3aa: CSVDTGQGRGLPEAFF

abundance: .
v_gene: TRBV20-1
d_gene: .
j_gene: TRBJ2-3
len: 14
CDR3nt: TGCAGTGCTAACAGGGCGGGCCTCCGGGATACGCAGTATTTT
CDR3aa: CSANRAGLRDTQYF

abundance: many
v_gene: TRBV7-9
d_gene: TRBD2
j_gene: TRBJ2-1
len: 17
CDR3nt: TGTGCCAGCAGCTCCGAATCGGAGCGGGGGGGATACAATGAGCAGTTCTTC
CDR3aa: CASSSESERGGYNEQFF

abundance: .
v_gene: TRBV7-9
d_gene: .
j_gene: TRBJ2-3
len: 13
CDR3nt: TGTGCCAGCAGTCCAGGGTTCACAGATACGCAGTATTTT
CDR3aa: CASSPGFTDTQYF

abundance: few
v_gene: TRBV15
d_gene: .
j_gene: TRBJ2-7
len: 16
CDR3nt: TGTGCCACCAGCAGAGATGGTGGCGGGGTCCTTTACGAGCAGTACTTC
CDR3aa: CATSRDGGGVLYEQYF

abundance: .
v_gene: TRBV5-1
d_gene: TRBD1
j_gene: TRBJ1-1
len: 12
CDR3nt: TGCGCCAGCAGCTACACAGGGGGTGAAGCTTTCTTT
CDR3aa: CASSYTGGEAFF

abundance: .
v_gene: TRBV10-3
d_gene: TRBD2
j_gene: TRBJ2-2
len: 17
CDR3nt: TGTGCCATCACCGGGACTAGCGGGAGAACGAACACCGGGGAGCTGTTTTTT
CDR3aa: CAITGTSGRTNTGELFF

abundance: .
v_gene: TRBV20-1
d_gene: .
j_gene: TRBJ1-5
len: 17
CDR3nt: TGCAGTGCTAGATTAGCCGCCGGGACCTATAGCAATCAGCCCCAGCATTTT
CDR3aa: CSARLAAGTYSNQPQHF

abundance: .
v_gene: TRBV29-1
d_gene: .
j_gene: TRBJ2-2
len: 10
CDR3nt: TGCAGCGTACGTATCGGGGAGCTGTTTTTT
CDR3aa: CSVRIGELFF

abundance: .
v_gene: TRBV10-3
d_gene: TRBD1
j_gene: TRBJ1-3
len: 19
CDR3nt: TGTGCCATCGGGTCGTCTCCGGCCCCGACAGGGGCCTCTGGAAACACCATATATTTT
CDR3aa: CAIGSSPAPTGASGNTIYF

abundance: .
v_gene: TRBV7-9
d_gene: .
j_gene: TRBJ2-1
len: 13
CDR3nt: TGTGCCAGCAGCGCCCCTCGAGGAAATGAGCAGTTCTTC
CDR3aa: CASSAPRGNEQFF

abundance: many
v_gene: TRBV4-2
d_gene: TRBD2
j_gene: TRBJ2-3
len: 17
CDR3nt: TGTGCCAGCAGCCAAACGACTAGCGGGGGAAAAAGGGATACGCAGTATTTT
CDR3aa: CASSQTTSGGKRDTQYF

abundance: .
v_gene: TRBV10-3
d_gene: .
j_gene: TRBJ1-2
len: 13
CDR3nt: TGTGCCATCGGAGCAGGGAATGATGAAGGCTACACCTTC
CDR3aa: CAIGAGNDEGYTF

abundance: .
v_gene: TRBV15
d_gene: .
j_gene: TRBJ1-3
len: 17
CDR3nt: TGTGCCACCAGCAGCCAAGATCTGGGGGCAGCTGGAAACACCATATATTTT
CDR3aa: CATSSQDLGAAGNTIYF

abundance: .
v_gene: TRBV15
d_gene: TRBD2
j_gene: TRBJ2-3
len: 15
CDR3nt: TGTGCCACCAGCAGAGTAGGGCGGGGGGGAGATACGCAGTATTTT
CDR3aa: CATSRVGRGGDTQYF

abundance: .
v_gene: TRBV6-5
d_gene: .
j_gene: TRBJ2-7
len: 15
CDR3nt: TGTGCCAGCAGAACAACGGACAGGGGAGCGGGGGACCAGTACTTC
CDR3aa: CASRTTDRGAGDQYF

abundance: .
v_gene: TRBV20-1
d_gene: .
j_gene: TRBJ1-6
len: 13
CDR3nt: TGCAGTGCTAGAGGGACACCTAATTCACCCCTCCACTTT
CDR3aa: CSARGTPNSPLHF

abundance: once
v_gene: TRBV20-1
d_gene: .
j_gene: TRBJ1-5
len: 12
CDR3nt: TGCAGTGCTAAACCTAGCAATCAGCCCCAGCATTTT
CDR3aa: CSAKPSNQPQHF

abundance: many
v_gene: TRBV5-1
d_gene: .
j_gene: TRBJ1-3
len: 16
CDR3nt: TGCGCCAGCAGCTTTAACGGTAGGACACCCGGAAACACCATATATTTT
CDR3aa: CASSFNGRTPGNTIYF

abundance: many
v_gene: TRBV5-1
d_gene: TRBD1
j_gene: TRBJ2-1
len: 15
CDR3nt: TGCGCCAGCAGATCCACAGGGGAACTTTACAATGAGCAGTTCTTC
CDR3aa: CASRSTGELYNEQFF

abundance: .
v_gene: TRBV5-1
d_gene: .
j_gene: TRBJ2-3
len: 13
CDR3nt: TGTGCCAGTAGTCTCTCAGGCACAGATACGCAGTATTTT
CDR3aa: CASSLSGTDTQYF

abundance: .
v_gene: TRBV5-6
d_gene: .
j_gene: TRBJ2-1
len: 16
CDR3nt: TGTGCCAGCAGCTTGGGCGCAGGGCCCTCCTACAATGAGCAGTTCTTC
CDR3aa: CASSLGAGPSYNEQFF

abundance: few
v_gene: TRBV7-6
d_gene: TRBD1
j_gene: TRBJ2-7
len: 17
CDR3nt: TGTGCCAGCAGCTTAGGACAGGGGAGGAGGCATCATTACGAGCAGTACTTC
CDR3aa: CASSLGQGRRHHYEQYF

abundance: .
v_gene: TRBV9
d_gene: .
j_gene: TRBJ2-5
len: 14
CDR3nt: TGTGCCAGCAGCTTAGACTCTCGGGGAGAGACCCAGTACTTC
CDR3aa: CASSLDSRGETQYF

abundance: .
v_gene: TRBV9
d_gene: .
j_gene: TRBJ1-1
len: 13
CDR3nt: TGTGCCAGCAGCGTAGGGAGCGGGAATGAAGCTTTCTTT
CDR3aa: CASSVGSGNEAFF

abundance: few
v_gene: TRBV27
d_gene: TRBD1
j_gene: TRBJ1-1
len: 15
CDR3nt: TGTGCCAGCAGTAGTCTCCTCCGGGACAGCGATGAAGCTTTCTTT
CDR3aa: CASSSLLRDSDEAFF

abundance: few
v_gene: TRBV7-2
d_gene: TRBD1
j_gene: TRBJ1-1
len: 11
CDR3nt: TGTGCCAGCAGCTCCAGACAGGGAGCTTTCTTT
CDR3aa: CASSSRQGAFF

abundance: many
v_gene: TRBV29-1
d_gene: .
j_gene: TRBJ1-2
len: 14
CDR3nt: TGCAGCGTTGGCCTGCTGGAAAGTACGTATGGCTACACCTTC
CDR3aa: CSVGLLESTYGYTF

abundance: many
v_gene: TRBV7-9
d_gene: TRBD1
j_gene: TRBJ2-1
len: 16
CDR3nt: TGTGCCAGCAGCTTTAACCCCGGGACAGGGCGCAATGAGCAGTTCTTC
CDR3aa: CASSFNPGTGRNEQFF

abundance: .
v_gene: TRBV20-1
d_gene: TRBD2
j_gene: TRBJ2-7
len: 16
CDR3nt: TGCAGTGCTAGAGATTGGGGACTAGCGGGGGCCAGCGAGCAGTACTTC
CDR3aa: CSARDWGLAGASEQYF

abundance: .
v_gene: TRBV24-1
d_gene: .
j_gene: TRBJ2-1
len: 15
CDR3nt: TGTGCCACCAGTGATCCAGGGAAATCCTACAATGAGCAGTTCTTC
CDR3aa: CATSDPGKSYNEQFF

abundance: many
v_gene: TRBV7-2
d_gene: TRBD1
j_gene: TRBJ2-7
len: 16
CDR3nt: TGTGCCAGCAGCTTAGAAACAGGGGGCTTTGGGAGCGAGCAGTACTTC
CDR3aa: CASSLETGGFGSEQYF

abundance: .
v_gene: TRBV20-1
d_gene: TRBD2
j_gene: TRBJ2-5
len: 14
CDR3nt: TGCAGTGCTAGTAACGTGGGGGGGGTGGAGACCCAGTACTTC
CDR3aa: CSASNVGGVETQYF

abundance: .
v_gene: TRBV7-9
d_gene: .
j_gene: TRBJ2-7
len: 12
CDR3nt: TGTGCCAGCAGCCCTGCCGAGGGCGAGCAGTACTTC
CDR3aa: CASSPAEGEQYF

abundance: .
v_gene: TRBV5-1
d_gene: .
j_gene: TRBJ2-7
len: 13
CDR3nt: TGCGCCAGCAGCAATCTAGAGTCCTACGAGCAGTACTTC
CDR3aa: CASSNLESYEQYF

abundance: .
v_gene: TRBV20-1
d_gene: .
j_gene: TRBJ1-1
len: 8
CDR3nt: TGCAGTGCTAGAGATGGGGGATTT
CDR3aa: CSARDGGF

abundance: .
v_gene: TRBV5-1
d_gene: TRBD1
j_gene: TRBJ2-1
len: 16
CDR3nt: TGCGCCAGCAGCTTGCGTGGGACAGGAAACTACAATGAGCAGCTCTTC
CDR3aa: CASSLRGTGNYNEQLF

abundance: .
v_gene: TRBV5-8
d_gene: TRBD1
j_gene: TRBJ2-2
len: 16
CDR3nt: TGTGCCAGCAGCTTTGAAAGGGGGCGACGCACCGGGGAGCTGTTTTTT
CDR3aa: CASSFERGRRTGELFF

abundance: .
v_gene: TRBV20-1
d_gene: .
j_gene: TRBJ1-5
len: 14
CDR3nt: TGCAGTGCTCAATCCGGGTCCAGCAATCAGCCCCAGCATTTT
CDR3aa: CSAQSGSSNQPQHF

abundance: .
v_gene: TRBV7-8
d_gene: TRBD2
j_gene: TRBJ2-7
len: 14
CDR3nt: TGTGCCAGCAGCCCGGACAGCGGGAGCTACGAGCAGTACTTC
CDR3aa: CASSPDSGSYEQYF

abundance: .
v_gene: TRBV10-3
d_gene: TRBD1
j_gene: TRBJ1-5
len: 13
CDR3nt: TGTGCCACCACAGGGGCTAGCAATCAGCCCCAGCATTTT
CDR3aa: CATTGASNQPQHF

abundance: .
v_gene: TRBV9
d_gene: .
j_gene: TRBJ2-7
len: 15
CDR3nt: TGTGCCAGCAGCGTAGGGGGGGCGAGCTCCTACGAGCAGTACTTC
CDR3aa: CASSVGGASSYEQYF

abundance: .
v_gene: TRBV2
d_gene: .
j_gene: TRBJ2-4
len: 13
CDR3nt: TGTGCCTGCAGACCACTAGCCAAAAACATTCAGTACTTC
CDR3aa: CACRPLAKNIQYF

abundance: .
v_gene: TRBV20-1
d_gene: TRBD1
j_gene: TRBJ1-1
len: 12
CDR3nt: TGCAGTGCCCGGGACAGGAACACTGAAGCTTTCTTT
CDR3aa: CSARDRNTEAFF

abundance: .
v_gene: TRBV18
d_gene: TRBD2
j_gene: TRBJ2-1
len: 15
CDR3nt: TGTGCCAGCTCACCGGGCGGGAGGGGCTACAATGAGCAGTTCTTC
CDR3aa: CASSPGGRGYNEQFF

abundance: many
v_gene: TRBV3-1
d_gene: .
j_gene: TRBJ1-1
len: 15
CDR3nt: TGTGCCAGCAGCCCCTATCGGGGGGCAGGCACTGAAGCTTTCTTT
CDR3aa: CASSPYRGAGTEAFF

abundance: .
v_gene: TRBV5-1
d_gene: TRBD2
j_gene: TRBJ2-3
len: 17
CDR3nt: TGCGCCAGCAGCATCCGGGGTAGCGGGGGGCCCACAGATACGCAGTATTTT
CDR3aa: CASSIRGSGGPTDTQYF

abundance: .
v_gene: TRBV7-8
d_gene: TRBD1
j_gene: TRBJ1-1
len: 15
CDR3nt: TGTGCCAGCAGCCAACAGGGGGCGTCGGGCACTGAAGCTTTCTTT
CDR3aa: CASSQQGASGTEAFF

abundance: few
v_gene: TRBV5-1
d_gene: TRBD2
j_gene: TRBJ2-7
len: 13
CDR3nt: TGCGCCAGCAGCCCAGGGACTAAATACGAGCAGTACTTC
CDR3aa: CASSPGTKYEQYF

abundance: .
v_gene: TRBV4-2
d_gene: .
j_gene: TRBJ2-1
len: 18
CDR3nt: TGTGCCAGCAGCCAAGGGCAAAGGGCAGCAAGCTCCTACAATGAGCAGTTCTTC
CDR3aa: CASSQGQRAASSYNEQFF

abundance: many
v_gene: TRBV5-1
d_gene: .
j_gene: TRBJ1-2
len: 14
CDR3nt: TGCGCCAGCAGCTTGGTCCCCTCTGACTATGGCTACACCTTC
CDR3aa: CASSLVPSDYGYTF